A single T cell receptor (beta chain) is shown here with its context. Antigen unknown. Semi-nested PCR with Nested Universal Primer A followed constant-region reverse priming of full-length variable regions. TCRdb re-analysed the 5' RACE reads in MiXCR, keeping a single row per CDR3 protein. The table has about 40,000 distinct CDR3 sequences, 22% seen once; the top ten hold roughly 4.5%. Tregs were sorted as CD4+CD25+CD127-/low cells. Study-wide results and limits: Greatest tumor Treg TCR overlap was with tumor naive CD4+ cells. Tumor memory CD4+ T cell TCR gene usage clustered with blood and lymph node memory CD4+ cells and lymph node naive CD4+ cells. The larger cohort examined one V-J beta rearrangement, not whole repertoires.

Sequenced sample: Tregs sorted from a lymph node. This TCR derives from a female donor with breast cancer.

CDR3 bases: TGTGCCAGCAGCCTATCCTATGCAACTAATGAAAAACTGTTTTTT. It yields the protein CASSLSYATNEKLFF. The chain employs TRBV7-9 and TRBJ1-4, with D uncertain. Germline V gene sequence: CDR1 SEHNR, CDR2 FQNEAQ (reference sequence). With 5 bases removed from V and 0 bases from J, the gap between germline ends came to 10 bases. The CDR3 contains 15 residues.